This T cell receptor (beta chain) was profiled in a study of cytomegalovirus exposure and HLA in healthy donors. J gave up 8 bases and V 11 bases, and 21 bases lay outside the gene matches. The CDR3 length is 16 residues. Germline CDR1 is SNHLY and CDR2 is FYNNEI. The PCR was carried out with 60 Vbeta primers and 13 Jbeta primers. Clones were sequenced by immunoSEQ multiplex PCR, and TCRdb holds only the in-frame ones, with some missing. This table has about 150,000 clones, about 85% appearing once. The rearrangement uses TRBV2 and TRBJ1-2; 9 positions match TRBD1. The source is a boy under 10 years old in good health and CMV-seronegative. Sequenced: PBMCs. The CDR3, as DNA: TGTGCCCCCCTGTGGAAAAACCCGGGACAGGGAGGAGGCTACACCTTC. The encoded protein is CAPLWKNPGQGGGYTF.